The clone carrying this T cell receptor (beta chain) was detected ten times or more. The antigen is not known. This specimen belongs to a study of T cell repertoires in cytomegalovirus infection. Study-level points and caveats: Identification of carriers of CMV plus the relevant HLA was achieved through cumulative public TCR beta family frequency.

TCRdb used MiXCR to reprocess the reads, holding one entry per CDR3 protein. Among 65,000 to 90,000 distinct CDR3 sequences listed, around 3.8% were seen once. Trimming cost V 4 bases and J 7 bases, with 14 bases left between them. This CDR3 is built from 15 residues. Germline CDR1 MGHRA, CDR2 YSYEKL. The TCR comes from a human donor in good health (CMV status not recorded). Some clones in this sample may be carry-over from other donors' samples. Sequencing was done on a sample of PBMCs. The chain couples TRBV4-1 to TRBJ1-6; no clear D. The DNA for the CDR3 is TGCGCCAGCAGCCGTTCGGAGGGCACGAATTCACCCCTCCACTTT. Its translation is CASSRSEGTNSPLHF.